Each of the 27 T cell receptor beta chains below was sequenced from the same sample in a study of blood T cell repertoires in COVID-19. Produced via immunoSEQ multiplex PCR; TCRdb's table is partial and in-frame only. The table includes around 270,000 clones, roughly 90% detected once. Specimen: peripheral blood. The origin of the receptors is a man aged 25 to 45 with active or convalescent COVID-19.

V is TRBV4-3 and J is TRBJ2-2; D is unclear. The CDR3 loop spans 12 amino acids. V was pared by 2 bases and J by 6 bases, with 4 bases between. Germline CDR1 LGHNA, CDR2 YSLEER. CDR3 in DNA: TGCGCCAGCAGCCAACGTGCCGGGGAGCTGTTTTTT. Encoded protein: CASSQRAGELFF.

The chain employs TRBV27 and TRBJ2-3, with a weak D call TRBD2 (7 bases). This CDR3 region has 15 residues. Trimming cost V 3 bases and J 4 bases, with 14 bases left between them. Germline CDR1 reads MNHEY; CDR2 reads SMNVEV (reference sequence). The CDR3 nucleotides read TGTGCCAGCAGTTTTTGGCGGGGGCAGGCAGATACGCAGTATTTT. It specifies CASSFWRGQADTQYF.

This sequence joins TRBV5-4 and TRBJ2-3; no firm D call. This CDR3 is built from 14 residues. Trimming stripped 6 bases from V and 0 bases from J, with 11 bases between. Germline loops: CDR1 SGHNT, CDR2 YYREEE (reference sequence). CDR3 residues: CASTHPRSTDTQYF. The DNA of the CDR3 is TGTGCCAGCACCCACCCCCGGAGCACAGATACGCAGTATTTT. Full variable domain (outside the CDR3, taken from reference TRBV5-4 and TRBJ2-3): ETGVTQSPTHLIKTRGQQVTLRCSSQSGHNTVSWYQQALGQGPQFIFQYYREEENGRGNFPPRFSGLQFPNYSSELNVNALELDDSALYLCASTHPRSTDTQYFGPGTRLTVL.

The CDR3 protein is CATSDTGGTDTQYF. CDR3 DNA: TGTGCCACCAGTGACACGGGGGGCACAGATACGCAGTATTTT. V gene TRBV24-1 combines with J gene TRBJ2-3, with D tentatively TRBD2 (6 bases). The CDR3 consists of 14 residues. The germline gives CDR1 KGHDR, CDR2 SFDVKD. The V and J ends lost 4 bases and 1 base respectively, with 8 bases between them.

This chain uses TRBV6-5 with TRBJ1-1; weak D call: TRBD1 (5 bases). The CDR3 consists of 13 residues. V lost 7 bases to trimming and J lost 6 bases, with 15 bases between them. In germline, CDR1 is MNHEY, CDR2 SVGAGI. CDR3 DNA sequence: TGTGCCAGCACCTGGGGGGTCGGCGCTGAAGCTTTCTTT. This codes for CASTWGVGAEAFF.

The gene calls are TRBV2 and TRBJ1-2; D remains ambiguous. There are 12 residues in the CDR3. Germline CDR1 reads SNHLY; CDR2 reads FYNNEI. V lost 10 bases and J 0 bases, leaving 9 bases between the germline ends. The CDR3 DNA is TGTGCCACCGATCAGACTAACTATGGCTACACCTTC. This sequence encodes CATDQTNYGYTF.

This clone was counted once. The CDR3 region is CASSVAGLVGVSGNTIYF. The CDR3 DNA is TGTGCCAGCAGCGTAGCGGGGTTGGTTGGAGTTTCTGGAAACACCATATATTTT. This chain joins TRBV9 and TRBJ1-3; D unclear. CDR1 and CDR2 (germline): SGDLS, YYNGEE. The ends were cut back, 0 bases at V and 1 base at J, with 17 bases in the middle. The CDR3 runs to 18 residues.

This chain connects TRBV12-3 or TRBV12-4 to TRBJ1-2; D is perhaps TRBD1 (6 bases). V was trimmed by 1 base and J by 8 bases, leaving 8 bases between them. The CDR3 runs 12 residues. CDR3 loop: CASSLGGHGYTF. DNA for the CDR3: TGTGCCAGCAGTTTAGGGGGACACGGCTACACCTTC.

This clone was observed a single time. The chain has TRBV29-1 and TRBJ2-1; D is perhaps TRBD1 (5 bases). The CDR3 totals 15 residues. Germline V gene lookup returns CDR1 SQVTM and CDR2 ANQGSEA. The ends were cut back, 6 bases at V and 10 bases at J, with 25 bases in the middle. The CDR3: CSVQRLDKEFREQFF. The DNA of the CDR3 is TGCAGCGTACAAAGGCTGGACAAGGAATTTAGGGAGCAGTTCTTC.

The V gene is TRBV3-1 (or the pseudogene TRBV3-2), the J gene TRBJ2-5; 7 bases map to TRBD1. V trimming: 6 bases; J trimming: 1 base; junction bases outside the gene matches: 8. CDR1 is LGHDT and CDR2 is YNNKEL in the germline V gene (reference sequence). The CDR3 runs 15 residues. The CDR3 nucleotides are TGTGCCAGCAGTATGACAGGGTCATTCCAAGAGACCCAGTACTTC. It yields the protein CASSMTGSFQETQYF.

The rearrangement links TRBV5-4 to TRBJ2-5, with D unclear. Trimming removed 0 bases from V and 3 bases from J, with 6 bases in between. This CDR3 spans 13 amino acids. The V gene's germline CDR1 is SGHNT and CDR2 YYREEE (reference sequence). The CDR3 sequence: CASSLGVKETQYF. Written as DNA, the CDR3 is TGTGCCAGCAGCTTGGGAGTTAAAGAGACCCAGTACTTC.

The CDR3 sequence: CASSEDRGPSNQPQHF. CDR3 coding DNA: TGTGCCAGCAGTGAAGATCGGGGTCCAAGTAATCAGCCCCAGCATTTT. The gene calls are TRBV2 and TRBJ1-5; D gene uncertain. Germline-derived CDR1 and CDR2 are SNHLY and FYNNEI. This CDR3 spans 16 amino acids. V lost 1 base and J lost 4, with 14 bases in between.

Here the CDR3 reads CASSFRGNEQYF. CDR3 nucleotide sequence: TGCGCCAGCAGCTTTCGGGGAAACGAGCAGTACTTC. The rearrangement joins TRBV5-1 to TRBJ2-7; tentative D call: TRBD2 (5 bases). CDR1 SGHRS and CDR2 YFSETQ come from the germline V gene. The CDR3 contains 12 residues. Trimming took 2 bases from V and 5 from J, leaving 8 bases between them.

A remark on this clone: Being one base from a much bigger clone, this may be a read error. In the same sample, other DNA sequences code for this CDR3. The J gene is TRBJ1-1, the V gene TRBV5-4; no firm D call. The CDR3 runs to 13 residues. Germline V gene data show CDR1 as SGHNT and CDR2 as YYREEE (reference sequence). Trimming stripped 1 base from V and 1 base from J, with 5 bases between. Written as DNA, the CDR3 is TGTGCCAGCAGCTTGCGAGAGAACACTGAAGCTTTCTTT. Translation: CASSLRENTEAFF.

The V and J genes are TRBV27 and TRBJ2-1, with D possibly being TRBD2 (6 bases). V was clipped by 1 base and J by 5 bases, with 9 bases between them. This CDR3 region has 14 residues. Germline CDR1 and CDR2: MNHEY and SMNVEV (reference sequence). CDR3 amino acids: CASSLFGGHNEQFF. CDR3 bases: TGTGCCAGCAGTTTATTCGGGGGACACAATGAGCAGTTCTTC.

The chain is built from TRBV15 and TRBJ1-4; D might be TRBD1 (6 bases). Germline assignment: CDR1 LNHNV and CDR2 YYDKDF (reference sequence). The V end was cut by 3 bases, the J end by 7 bases, with 21 bases between. The CDR3 spans 17 residues. CDR3 region: CATSSRGGLLVGEKLFF. As DNA, the CDR3 is TGTGCCACCAGCAGCAGGGGAGGGTTGCTAGTAGGTGAAAAACTGTTTTTT.

V gene TRBV3-1 (or the pseudogene TRBV3-2) combines with J gene TRBJ2-3, with D hard to call. V lost 0 bases and J 0 bases, leaving 7 bases between the germline ends. The germline V gene encodes CDR1 LGHDT and CDR2 YNNKEL (reference sequence). The CDR3 sequence is 15 residues long. The CDR3 region is CASSQDQVSTDTQYF. CDR3 DNA sequence: TGTGCCAGCAGCCAAGATCAGGTTAGCACAGATACGCAGTATTTT.

The rearrangement uses TRBV10-1 and TRBJ1-1; perhaps TRBD1 as D (6 bases). Trimming removed 0 bases at V and 0 bases at J, with 11 bases between. CDR3 length: 16 amino acids. The germline gives CDR1 WNHNN, CDR2 SYGVQD (reference sequence). The CDR3 region is CASSESPGTLNTEAFF. The CDR3, as DNA: TGCGCCAGCAGTGAGTCCCCCGGGACACTGAACACTGAAGCTTTCTTT.

The V call is TRBV2, the J call TRBJ2-4; a possible D gene is TRBD2 (5 bases). Trimming cost V 2 bases and J 6 bases, with 11 bases left between them. CDR3 length: 14 amino acids. Per germline, CDR1 SNHLY and CDR2 FYNNEI. The CDR3 reads CASSERREGNIQYF. The DNA of the CDR3 is TGTGCCAGCAGTGAAAGGCGTGAGGGAAACATTCAGTACTTC.

The V gene is TRBV30, the J gene TRBJ1-6; D gene unclear. V lost 1 base and J 8 bases, leaving 9 bases between the germline ends. Germline CDR1 GTSNPN, CDR2 SVGIG (reference sequence). This CDR3 is built from 13 residues. CDR3 nucleotide sequence: TGTGCCTGGAGTGCAAGACAAGATTCACCCCTCCACTTT. Its protein product is CAWSARQDSPLHF.

This chain joins TRBV3-1 (or the pseudogene TRBV3-2) and TRBJ2-2, with a possible D match to TRBD2 (6 bases). The ends were cut back, 4 bases at V and 6 bases at J, with 15 bases in the middle. The CDR3 is 15 residues long. Germline CDR1 LGHDT, CDR2 YNNKEL (reference sequence). The CDR3 loop reads CASSLRWGVAGELFF. CDR3 bases: TGTGCCAGCAGCCTTCGTTGGGGGGTTGCCGGGGAGCTGTTTTTT.

The rearrangement links TRBV6-2 or TRBV6-3 to TRBJ1-3; TRBD1 agrees at 7 bases. J gave up 0 bases and V 2 bases, and 7 bases lay outside the gene matches. The CDR3 contains 17 residues. CDR1 is MNHEY and CDR2 is SVGEGT in the germline V gene. The CDR3 region is CASSYDLQGTSGNTIYF. CDR3 nucleotides: TGTGCCAGCAGTTACGACCTACAGGGGACCTCTGGAAACACCATATATTTT.

The V gene is TRBV6-1, the J gene TRBJ1-2; 11 bases line up with TRBD1. The CDR3 consists of 17 residues. V dropped 1 base and J dropped 4; count of bases not matched to a gene: 8. Germline-derived CDR1 and CDR2 are MNHNS and SASEGT. In nucleotides, the CDR3 is TGTGCCAGCAGTGAAGGGACAGGGGGCGGGCGGTCCTATGGCTACACCTTC. Translation: CASSEGTGGGRSYGYTF.

The gene calls are TRBV14 and TRBJ2-5; D is perhaps TRBD2 (7 bases). Per the germline V gene, CDR1 is SGHDN and CDR2 is FVKESK. The CDR3 runs to 18 residues. Trimming left V 1 base short and J 5 bases short, with 23 bases between. DNA of the CDR3: TGTGCCAGCAGCCAAGGGGCGCGGGGGCCTATCTATGCGGAGACCCAGTACTTC. It yields the protein CASSQGARGPIYAETQYF.

J is TRBJ1-2 and V is TRBV5-6; 8 bases align to TRBD1. The germline gives CDR1 SGHDT, CDR2 YYEEEE. The CDR3 loop spans 15 amino acids. V shed 3 bases, J shed 3 bases, and the junction held 7 bases outside the gene matches. DNA for the CDR3: TGTGCCAGCAGCTCTGTGGACAGGGAGGACTATGGCTACACCTTC. Amino acids: CASSSVDREDYGYTF.

The rearrangement joins TRBV2 to TRBJ1-6; no reliable D call. V was shortened by 3 bases and J by 4 bases, with 7 bases between the two germline ends. Per the germline V gene, CDR1 is SNHLY and CDR2 is FYNNEI. The CDR3 is 14 residues long. The CDR3 DNA sequence: TGTGCCAGCAGTGACAGCGGATATAATTCACCCCTCCACTTT. Protein product: CASSDSGYNSPLHF.

The V gene is TRBV7-8, the J gene TRBJ1-5, with 8 positions matching TRBD1. Germline V gene lookup returns CDR1 SGHVS and CDR2 FQNEAQ. The junction had 5 bases not matched to a gene; V was cut back by 5 bases and J by 5 bases. This CDR3 is built from 14 residues. The CDR3 spells CASSPIQGDQPQHF. CDR3 bases: TGTGCCAGCAGCCCAATACAGGGGGATCAGCCCCAGCATTTT.